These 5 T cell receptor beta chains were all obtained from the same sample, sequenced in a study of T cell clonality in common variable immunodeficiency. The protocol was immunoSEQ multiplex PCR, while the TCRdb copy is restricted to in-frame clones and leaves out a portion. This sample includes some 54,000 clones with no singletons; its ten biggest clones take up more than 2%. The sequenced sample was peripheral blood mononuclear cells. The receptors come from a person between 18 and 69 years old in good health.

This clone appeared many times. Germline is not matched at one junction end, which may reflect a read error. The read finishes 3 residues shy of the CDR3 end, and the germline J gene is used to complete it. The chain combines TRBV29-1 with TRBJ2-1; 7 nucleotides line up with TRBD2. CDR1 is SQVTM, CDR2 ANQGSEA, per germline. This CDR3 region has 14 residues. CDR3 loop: CSVQEAGLYNEQFF. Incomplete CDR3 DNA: TGCAGCGTTCAAGAAGCGGGGCTCTACAATGAG.

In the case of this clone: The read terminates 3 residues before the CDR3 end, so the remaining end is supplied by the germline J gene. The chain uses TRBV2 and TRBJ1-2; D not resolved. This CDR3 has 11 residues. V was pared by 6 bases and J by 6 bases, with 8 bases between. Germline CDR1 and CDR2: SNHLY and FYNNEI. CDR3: CASRKPDGYTF. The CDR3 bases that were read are TGTGCCAGCAGGAAACCGGATGGC.

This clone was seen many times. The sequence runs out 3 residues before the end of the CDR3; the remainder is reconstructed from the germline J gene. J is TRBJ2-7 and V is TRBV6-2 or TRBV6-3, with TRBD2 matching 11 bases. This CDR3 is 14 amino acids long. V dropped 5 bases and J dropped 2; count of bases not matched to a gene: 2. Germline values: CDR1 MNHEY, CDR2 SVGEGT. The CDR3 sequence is CASSPSGGTYEQYF. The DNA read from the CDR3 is TGTGCCAGCAGTCCTAGCGGGGGGACCTACGAG.

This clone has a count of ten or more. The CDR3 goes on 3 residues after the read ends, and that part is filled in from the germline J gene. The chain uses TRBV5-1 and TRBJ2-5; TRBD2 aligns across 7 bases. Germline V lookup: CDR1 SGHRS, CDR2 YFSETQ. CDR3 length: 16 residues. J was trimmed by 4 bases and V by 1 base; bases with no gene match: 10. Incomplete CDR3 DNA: TGCGCCAGCAGCTTGAGTGGAGCGGGGAGGTCAGAGACC. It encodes CASSLSGAGRSET. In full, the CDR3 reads CASSLSGAGRSETQYF. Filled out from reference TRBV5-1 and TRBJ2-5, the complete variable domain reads KAGVTQTPRYLIKTRGQQVTLSCSPISGHRSVSWYQQTPGQGLQFLFEYFSETQRNKGNFPGRFSGRQFSNSRSEMNVSTLELGDSALYLCASSLSGAGRSETQYFGPGTRLLVL.

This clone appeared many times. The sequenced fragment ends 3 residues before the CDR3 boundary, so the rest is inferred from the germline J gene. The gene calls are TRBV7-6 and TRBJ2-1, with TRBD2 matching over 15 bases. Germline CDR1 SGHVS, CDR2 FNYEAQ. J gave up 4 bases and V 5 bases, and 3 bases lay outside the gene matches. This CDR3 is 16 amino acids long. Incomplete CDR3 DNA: TGTGCCAGCAGCAGGGGACTAGCGGGGGGTTACAATGAG. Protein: CASSRGLAGGYNE. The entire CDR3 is CASSRGLAGGYNEQFF.